Following are 11 T cell receptor beta chains from one sample sequenced in a study of shared clonotypes between healthy human individuals. Sequenced by immunoSEQ multiplex PCR; TCRdb stores in-frame clones only, minus some. The table shows fewer than 1.4 million clones, with around 78% occurring only once. The sample consisted of memory CD4+ T cells from PBMCs. As to subset: CD45RA-negative fraction. Receptor source: a young man in good health. Some clones in this sample may be carry-over from other donors' samples.

This chain connects TRBV15 to TRBJ2-7; D might be TRBD1 or TRBD2, each matching 5 bases. Germline CDR1 is LNHNV and CDR2 is YYDKDF (reference sequence). The CDR3 spans 14 residues. V gave up 5 bases and J gave up 7 bases, with 18 bases separating them. The CDR3 sequence: CATSEGRVEGEQYF. The CDR3 bases are TGTGCCACCAGCGAAGGCAGGGTAGAGGGTGAGCAGTACTTC.

The chain has TRBV28 and TRBJ1-5; D unclear. V dropped 8 bases and J dropped 0 bases, with 17 bases sitting between them. Germline values: CDR1 MDHEN, CDR2 SYDVKM. This CDR3 spans 16 amino acids. CDR3 protein: CASRPVQSHSNQPQHF. CDR3 coding DNA: TGTGCCAGCCGTCCCGTCCAGTCCCATAGCAATCAGCCCCAGCATTTT.

V is TRBV25-1 and J is TRBJ2-5, with 7 nucleotides matching TRBD1. From germline, CDR1 is MGHDK and CDR2 SYGVNS. The junction had 12 bases not matched to a gene; V was cut back by 3 bases and J by 5 bases. The CDR3 covers 16 residues. This CDR3 reads CASSDPADRVGETQYF. The CDR3 DNA sequence: TGTGCCAGCAGTGACCCTGCAGACAGGGTTGGTGAGACCCAGTACTTC.

J is TRBJ2-3 and V is TRBV6-5; maybe TRBD2 (6 bases). V was pared by 0 bases and J by 8 bases, with 15 bases between. Germline CDR1 is MNHEY and CDR2 is SVGAGI. The CDR3 has 15 residues. The CDR3 region is CASSYSTGSAATQYF. CDR3 DNA: TGTGCCAGCAGTTACTCGACCGGGAGTGCCGCTACGCAGTATTTT.

This clone was recorded once. With a far larger clone one base away, a read error is the likely cause. This chain uses TRBV30 with TRBJ1-2; no definite D call. The CDR3 is made up of 12 amino acids. V lost 3 bases to trimming and J lost 7 bases, with 12 bases between them. The V gene's germline CDR1 is GTSNPN and CDR2 SVGIG (reference sequence). The CDR3 DNA follows: TGTGCCTGGAGCGGTTTCAGATCTGGCTACACCTTC. Residues: CAWSGFRSGYTF.

The V call is TRBV7-2, the J call TRBJ2-1; D tentatively fits TRBD1 or TRBD2 (5 bases each). CDR3 length: 13 amino acids. Trimming removed 4 bases from V and 7 bases from J, with 11 bases in between. CDR1 and CDR2 from the germline V gene are SGHTA and FQGNSA. CDR3 residues: CASSWLGVNEQFF. CDR3 nucleotide sequence: TGTGCCAGCAGCTGGCTGGGGGTGAATGAGCAGTTCTTC.

At least ten counts were recorded for this clone. The chain carries TRBV11-2 and TRBJ1-1; no clear D gene. CDR1 is SGHAT and CDR2 is FQNNGV in the germline V gene. Between the trimmed V and J ends, which lost 1 base and 3 bases, there was a span of 3 bases. The CDR3 runs to 12 residues. The CDR3 nucleotides read TGTGCCAGCAGCTTAGTGCACACTGAAGCTTTCTTT. Encoded protein: CASSLVHTEAFF.

The chain has TRBV19 and TRBJ1-3, with unresolved D. CDR3 length: 14 residues. Germline V CDR1 and CDR2: LNHDA, SQIVND (reference sequence). V shed 6 bases and J shed 0 bases, with 9 bases lying between them. The CDR3 coding sequence is TGTGCCAGTAGCCCGTCCTCCTCTGGAAACACCATATATTTT. As protein: CASSPSSSGNTIYF.

The rearrangement uses TRBV7-6 and TRBJ2-5; 13 bases fit TRBD2. Germline V gives CDR1 SGHVS, CDR2 FNYEAQ. The CDR3 totals 19 residues. The junction had 14 bases not matched to a gene; V was cut back by 5 bases and J by 2 bases. This CDR3 reads CASSTSGTSGIRGQETQYF. In nucleotides, the CDR3 is TGTGCCAGCAGCACTTCCGGGACTAGCGGGATTCGGGGGCAAGAGACCCAGTACTTC. Drawing the rest from reference TRBV7-6 and TRBJ2-5, the complete variable domain is GAGVSQSPRYKVTKRGQDVALRCDPISGHVSLYWYRQALGQGPEFLTYFNYEAQQDKSGLPNDRFSAERPEGSISTLTIQRTEQRDSAMYRCASSTSGTSGIRGQETQYFGPGTRLLVL.

The chain employs TRBV7-3 and TRBJ2-1; 11 nucleotides match TRBD2. The CDR3 extends over 15 amino acids. V gave up 2 bases and J gave up 9 bases; unmatched junction bases: 6. The germline CDR1 and CDR2 sequences are SGHTA and FQGTGA. CDR3 amino acids: CASSLSLAGAGEQFF. In DNA form, the CDR3 reads TGTGCCAGCAGCTTATCACTAGCGGGAGCTGGTGAGCAGTTCTTC.

V gene TRBV5-1 combines with J gene TRBJ1-1; TRBD1 is a possible D gene (5 bases). Germline CDR1 SGHRS, CDR2 YFSETQ. V dropped 1 base and J dropped 1 base, with 11 bases sitting between them. This CDR3 region has 15 residues. CDR3 protein: CASSLSRTRNTEAFF. CDR3 coding DNA: TGCGCCAGCAGCTTGAGCCGGACAAGGAACACTGAAGCTTTCTTT.